The 29 T cell receptor beta chains presented below share a single source sample, sequenced in a study of Tregs in tolerant kidney transplant recipients. The nonmyeloablative bone marrow transplants came from related graft donors, with transient mixed chimerism. The table came from immunoSEQ multiplex PCR; TCRdb's copy has only in-frame clones and leaves some out. In the table there are more than 70,000 clones, around nine tenths of which are singletons. The sample was CD4+ T cells from blood (PBMCs), taken 24 months after the transplant. Receptors originate from a human patient who received a combined kidney and bone marrow transplant. The graft donor may be the source of some T cells.

The chain combines TRBV6-4 with TRBJ1-6; 11 bases align to TRBD1. The ends lost 4 bases at V and 8 bases at J; junction bases unmatched: 4. Looked up from germline, CDR1 is MRHNA and CDR2 is SNTAGT. The CDR3 is 15 amino acids. This CDR3 is CASSAGQGADSPLHF. CDR3 in DNA: TGTGCCAGCAGTGCCGGACAGGGGGCTGATTCACCCCTCCACTTT.

The J gene is TRBJ2-7, the V gene TRBV7-3; 12 bases align to TRBD2. Germline V gene lookup returns CDR1 SGHTA and CDR2 FQGTGA. The V and J ends lost 5 bases and 7 bases, in that order; junction bases with no gene match: 12. The CDR3 has 16 amino acids. The CDR3 DNA sequence: TGTGCCAGCAGCCCATCCGGGACTAGCGGGTTGGGGGAGCAGTACTTC. Protein product: CASSPSGTSGLGEQYF.

The J gene is TRBJ2-7, the V gene TRBV7-3; D is possibly TRBD2 (6 bases). There are 15 residues in the CDR3. V was shortened by 5 bases and J by 3 bases, with 17 bases between the two germline ends. Germline V lookup: CDR1 SGHTA, CDR2 FQGTGA. The chain's CDR3 is CASSPHGGRGYEQYF. DNA for the CDR3: TGTGCCAGCAGCCCCCATGGAGGGAGAGGCTACGAGCAGTACTTC. The whole variable domain, remainder taken from reference TRBV7-3 and TRBJ2-7, is GAGVSQTPSNKVTEKGKYVELRCDPISGHTALYWYRQSLGQGPEFLIYFQGTGAADDSGLPNDRFFAVRPEGSVSTLKIQRTERGDSAVYLCASSPHGGRGYEQYFGPGTRLTVT.

V gene TRBV5-4 combines with J gene TRBJ2-1, with TRBD2 matching 12 bases. CDR3 size: 14 residues. V was clipped by 0 bases and J by 8 bases; unmatched bases: 0. CDR1 is SGHNT, CDR2 YYREEE, per germline (reference sequence). CDR3 in amino acids: CASSLGLAGDEQFF. The CDR3 region has the DNA TGTGCCAGCAGCTTGGGACTAGCGGGGGATGAGCAGTTCTTC.

The gene calls are TRBV5-1 and TRBJ1-1; D is unclear. The CDR3 sequence is 13 residues long. The germline V gene encodes CDR1 SGHRS and CDR2 YFSETQ. The ends were cut back, 0 bases at V and 7 bases at J, with 10 bases in the middle. Here the CDR3 reads CASSLAGGIEAFF. The CDR3 nucleotides read TGCGCCAGCAGCTTGGCCGGAGGGATTGAAGCTTTCTTT.

The V gene is TRBV10-1, the J gene TRBJ2-3; tentative D call: TRBD2 (7 bases). V was clipped by 8 bases and J by 3 bases, with 18 bases between them. The CDR3 length is 15 residues. Germline V gives CDR1 WNHNN, CDR2 SYGVQD (reference sequence). Here the CDR3 DNA reads TGCGCCAGCCCCGTCAAGGGGGGGCGGACAGATACGCAGTATTTT. Protein: CASPVKGGRTDTQYF.

The chain links TRBV6-5 to TRBJ2-5; 8 bases match TRBD2. The ends lost 0 bases at V and 5 bases at J; junction bases unmatched: 8. This CDR3 is 16 amino acids long. The germline gives CDR1 MNHEY, CDR2 SVGAGI. CDR3 protein: CASSYSILAVGETQYF. The CDR3 coding sequence is TGTGCCAGCAGTTACTCGATACTAGCGGTAGGGGAGACCCAGTACTTC.

J is TRBJ2-1 and V is TRBV5-1; the match to TRBD2 covers 7 bases. V trimming: 4 bases; J trimming: 7 bases; junction bases outside the gene matches: 5. Germline values: CDR1 SGHRS, CDR2 YFSETQ. CDR3 size: 13 residues. CDR3 bases: TGCGCCAGCAGCCATGGGGGGGGAAATGAGCAGTTCTTC. Its translation is CASSHGGGNEQFF.

The V call is TRBV7-3, the J call TRBJ2-1, with TRBD2 identical over 9 bases. This CDR3 is 15 amino acids long. Germline V lookup: CDR1 SGHTA, CDR2 FQGTGA. Trimming removed 2 bases from V and 6 bases from J; junction bases left unmatched: 5. The CDR3 DNA is TGTGCCAGCAGCTTAGTTAGCGGGAGTGCCAATGAGCAGTTCTTC. This gives the protein CASSLVSGSANEQFF.

This chain uses TRBV28 with TRBJ2-5; D is perhaps TRBD1 (6 bases). CDR3 length: 19 residues. Trimming took 4 bases from V and 2 from J, leaving 26 bases between them. CDR1 is MDHEN, CDR2 SYDVKM, per germline. The CDR3 DNA reads as TGTGCCAGCAGTTCGAATTACGTCCTCCACAGGGCTTGGCAAGAGACCCAGTACTTC. It yields the protein CASSSNYVLHRAWQETQYF.

The CDR3 loop reads CASSSTGYRQPQHF. The CDR3 DNA reads TGTGCCAGCAGTTCCACAGGGTATAGACAGCCCCAGCATTTT. This chain links TRBV6-5 with TRBJ1-5; TRBD1 is a possible D gene (6 bases). The CDR3 has 14 amino acids. V gave up 4 bases and J gave up 7 bases, with 14 bases separating them. Germline-derived CDR1 and CDR2 are MNHEY and SVGAGI.

V and J are TRBV11-2 and TRBJ1-2; 8 nucleotides match TRBD1. V lost 1 base, J lost 7 bases, and 17 bases stayed unmatched. Looked up from germline, CDR1 is SGHAT and CDR2 is FQNNGV. The CDR3 has 18 residues. CDR3 loop: CASSLVAGTGAGGSGYTF. The CDR3 DNA sequence: TGTGCCAGCAGCTTAGTGGCCGGGACAGGCGCTGGGGGTTCTGGCTACACCTTC.

This chain links TRBV29-1 with TRBJ2-4, with 7 bases matching TRBD1. Per germline, CDR1 SQVTM and CDR2 ANQGSEA. V gave up 7 bases and J gave up 4 bases; unmatched junction bases: 10. The CDR3 is 14 residues long. This CDR3 is CSATPGTEKNIQYF. CDR3 DNA: TGCAGCGCCACCCCGGGGACAGAGAAAAACATTCAGTACTTC.

This rearrangement joins TRBV7-8 to TRBJ2-2, with TRBD2 identical over 11 bases. Germline-derived CDR1 and CDR2 are SGHVS and FQNEAQ. V lost 1 base and J lost 0; bases outside the gene matches: 4. The CDR3 spans 18 residues. DNA for the CDR3: TGTGCCAGCAGCTTAGTTAGACTAGCGGGACCGAACACCGGGGAGCTGTTTTTT. Its translation: CASSLVRLAGPNTGELFF.

This clone was recorded a few times. The CDR3 spells CASSHGRGSGNTIYF. The CDR3, as DNA: TGTGCCAGCAGCCATGGACGGGGCTCTGGAAACACCATATATTTT. The V gene is TRBV21-1, the J gene TRBJ1-3. TRBV21-1 has pseudogene status. The CDR3 covers 15 residues.

This clone was detected a few times. The chain joins TRBV10-3 to TRBJ1-3; D is possibly TRBD1 (5 bases). From germline, CDR1 is ENHRY and CDR2 SYGVKD. V gave up 6 bases and J gave up 2 bases, with 11 bases separating them. CDR3 length: 14 amino acids. The CDR3 nucleotides read TGTGCCATCAGGGTAACAGGCGCTGGAAACACCATATATTTT. Translation gives CAIRVTGAGNTIYF.

This chain connects TRBV11-3 to TRBJ2-3; a possible D gene is TRBD1 (6 bases). Trimming removed 8 bases at V and 2 bases at J, with 14 bases between. The germline CDR1 and CDR2 sequences are SGHNT and YENEEA. The CDR3 is 14 amino acids. The CDR3 region has the DNA TGTGCCAGCTCCCAGGGGTCCACCACAGATACGCAGTATTTT. Its protein product is CASSQGSTTDTQYF. The variable domain in full, with the rest retrieved from reference TRBV11-3 and TRBJ2-3, is EAGVVQSPRYKIIEKKQPVAFWCNPISGHNTLYWYLQNLGQGPELLIRYENEEAVDDSQLPKDRFSAERLKGVDSTLKIQPAELGDSAVYLCASSQGSTTDTQYFGPGTRLTVL.

This chain uses TRBV7-3 with TRBJ1-1; D is undetermined. Germline lookup yields CDR1 SGHTA and CDR2 FQGTGA. This CDR3 comprises 13 residues. Deletions cut 4 bases from V and 1 base from J, with 7 bases between. DNA for the CDR3: TGTGCCAGCAGCTCGAATAGGAACACTGAAGCTTTCTTT. This encodes CASSSNRNTEAFF. The full variable domain, with the rest looked up from reference TRBV7-3 and TRBJ1-1, is GAGVSQTPSNKVTEKGKYVELRCDPISGHTALYWYRQSLGQGPEFLIYFQGTGAADDSGLPNDRFFAVRPEGSVSTLKIQRTERGDSAVYLCASSSNRNTEAFFGQGTRLTVV.

This clone was seen a few times. The chain recombines TRBV6-5 with TRBJ1-4, with D unclear. Germline CDR1 and CDR2: MNHEY and SVGAGI. The length of the CDR3 is 11 residues. V was pared by 7 bases and J by 7 bases, with 7 bases between. The CDR3 is CASNNGEKLFF. The CDR3 DNA is TGTGCCAGCAATAACGGTGAAAAACTGTTTTTT.

The chain joins TRBV5-4 to TRBJ2-1; perhaps TRBD2 as D (6 bases). The CDR3 is made up of 14 amino acids. V lost 6 bases and J 3 bases, leaving 13 bases between the germline ends. Germline V gives CDR1 SGHNT, CDR2 YYREEE (reference sequence). The CDR3 coding sequence is TGTGCCAGCACCCAGGCTAGCGACTACAATGAGCAGTTCTTC. Its protein product is CASTQASDYNEQFF.

V gene TRBV11-3 combines with J gene TRBJ2-7, with 7 nucleotides matching TRBD2. After removal of 3 bases from V and 2 bases from J, the junction contained 4 bases not matched to a gene. Germline V gene sequence: CDR1 SGHNT, CDR2 YENEEA. CDR3 length equals 14 residues. The CDR3 DNA is TGTGCCAGCAGCTTCTTGAGCGGGGCCTACGAGCAGTACTTC. Translation gives CASSFLSGAYEQYF.

This sequence joins TRBV10-2 and TRBJ1-1; maybe TRBD1 (5 bases). Trimming took off 6 bases at V and 1 base at J, with 18 bases between the two ends. CDR3 length: 16 residues. CDR1 and CDR2 (germline): WSHSY, SAAADI. CDR3 amino acids: CASRSLAGLKNTEAFF. The CDR3 nucleotides read TGCGCCAGCAGGTCGCTCGCAGGGCTAAAGAACACTGAAGCTTTCTTT.

This clone was picked up a small number of times. The chain uses TRBV6-4 and TRBJ2-7, with TRBD1 matching over 7 bases. This CDR3 has 14 residues. V lost 6 bases to trimming and J lost 3 bases; unmatched junction nucleotides: 8. Germline V CDR1 and CDR2: MRHNA, SNTAGT. This CDR3 is CASRRQGPYYEQYF. The CDR3 DNA reads TGTGCCAGCAGACGACAGGGCCCGTACTACGAGCAGTACTTC.

This chain uses TRBV5-6 with TRBJ2-3; the D gene is possibly TRBD2 (5 bases). This CDR3 has 15 residues. Trimming removed 0 bases from V and 6 bases from J, with 14 bases in between. CDR1 and CDR2 from the germline V gene are SGHDT and YYEEEE. The CDR3 DNA sequence: TGTGCCAGCAGCTTGGTTGGACTTGGTGCGGATACGCAGTATTTT. This translates into CASSLVGLGADTQYF.

The chain links TRBV7-8 to TRBJ1-2, with D tentatively TRBD1 (6 bases). V was trimmed by 2 bases and J by 3 bases, leaving 10 bases between them. The CDR3 has 14 amino acids. In germline, CDR1 is SGHVS, CDR2 FQNEAQ. The CDR3 is CASSLRKGDYGYTF. The CDR3 coding sequence is TGTGCCAGCAGCTTACGGAAGGGGGACTATGGCTACACCTTC. Full variable domain (outside the CDR3, taken from reference TRBV7-8 and TRBJ1-2): GAGVSQSPRYKVAKRGQDVALRCDPISGHVSLFWYQQALGQGPEFLTYFQNEAQLDKSGLPSDRFFAERPEGSVSTLKIQRTQQEDSAVYLCASSLRKGDYGYTFGSGTRLTVV.

The chain employs TRBV19 and TRBJ1-1, with D perhaps matching TRBD1 (5 bases). Trimming removed 3 bases from V and 0 bases from J, with 8 bases in between. CDR1 is LNHDA and CDR2 is SQIVND in the germline V gene (reference sequence). This CDR3 region has 14 residues. CDR3 sequence (DNA): TGTGCCAGTAGTATGACAGTTGTGAACACTGAAGCTTTCTTT. Protein sequence: CASSMTVVNTEAFF.

The chain combines TRBV7-2 with TRBJ1-6; D is undetermined. V dropped 5 bases and J dropped 6 bases, with 11 bases sitting between them. The germline V gene encodes CDR1 SGHTA and CDR2 FQGNSA. The CDR3 consists of 14 residues. The CDR3 DNA is TGTGCCAGCAGCACGGGAGTTCCTAATTCACCCCTCCACTTT. This codes for CASSTGVPNSPLHF.

The gene calls are TRBV5-1 and TRBJ2-2, with 7 bases that match TRBD2. The germline CDR1 and CDR2 sequences are SGHRS and YFSETQ. V dropped 2 bases and J dropped 7; count of bases not matched to a gene: 5. The CDR3 runs to 14 residues. The CDR3 reads CASSFSLADGELFF. The CDR3 coding sequence is TGCGCCAGCAGCTTTTCCCTAGCGGACGGGGAGCTGTTTTTT.

Points on this clone: At one boundary the junction diverges from the germline segment, which might be a read error. The sample has other DNA sequences that encode this CDR3 too. CDR3 DNA: TGTGCCAGCAGCTTGACCCACCTCCGGAGTAATTCCCCCCTCCACTTT. The encoded protein is CASSLTHLRSNSPLHF. The rearrangement uses TRBV7-2 and TRBJ1-6, with D unclear. Germline assignment: CDR1 SGHTA and CDR2 FQGNSA. The CDR3 spans 16 residues.